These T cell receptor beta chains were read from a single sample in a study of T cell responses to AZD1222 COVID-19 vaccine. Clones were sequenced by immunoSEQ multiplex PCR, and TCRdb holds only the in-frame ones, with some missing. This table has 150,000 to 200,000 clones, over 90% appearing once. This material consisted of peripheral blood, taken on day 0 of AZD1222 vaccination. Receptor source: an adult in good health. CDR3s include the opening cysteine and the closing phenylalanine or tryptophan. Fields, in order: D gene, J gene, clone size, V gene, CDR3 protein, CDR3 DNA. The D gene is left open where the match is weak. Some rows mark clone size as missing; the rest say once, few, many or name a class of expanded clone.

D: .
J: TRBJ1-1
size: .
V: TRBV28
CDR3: CASSAAGARNAEAFF
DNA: TGTGCCAGCAGTGCCGCAGGGGCTAGGAACGCTGAAGCTTTCTTT

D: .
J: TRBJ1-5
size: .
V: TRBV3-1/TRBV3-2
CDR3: CASSQDGGSNQPQHF
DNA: TGTGCCAGCAGCCAAGATGGTGGATCCAATCAGCCCCAGCATTTT

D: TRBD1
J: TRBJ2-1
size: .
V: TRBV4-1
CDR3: CASSQDLGQGRNEQFF
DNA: TGCGCCAGCAGCCAAGATCTCGGACAGGGGAGAAATGAGCAGTTCTTC

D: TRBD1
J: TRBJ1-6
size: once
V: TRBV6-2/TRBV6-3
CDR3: CASSPGTGSHNSPLHF
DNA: TGTGCCAGCAGTCCCGGGACAGGGTCCCATAATTCACCCCTCCACTTT

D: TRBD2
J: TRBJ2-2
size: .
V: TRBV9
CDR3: CASSVGTRGTGELFF
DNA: TGTGCCAGCAGCGTAGGGACTAGGGGCACCGGGGAGCTGTTTTTT

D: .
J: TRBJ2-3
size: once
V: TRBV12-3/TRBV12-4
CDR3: CASSLGQSDTQYF
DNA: TGTGCCAGCAGTTTAGGCCAAAGCGATACGCAGTATTTT

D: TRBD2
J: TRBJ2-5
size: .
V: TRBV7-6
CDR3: CASSQGLAGAGETQYF
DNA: TGTGCCAGCAGTCAGGGACTAGCGGGGGCTGGAGAGACCCAGTACTTC

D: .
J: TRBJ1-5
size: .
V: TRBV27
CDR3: CASSFLNQPQHF
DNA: TGTGCCAGCAGTTTCCTCAATCAGCCCCAGCATTTT

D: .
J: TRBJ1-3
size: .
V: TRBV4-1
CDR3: CASSQEPTDGNTIYF
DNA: TGCGCCAGCAGCCAAGAGCCGACAGACGGAAACACCATATATTTT

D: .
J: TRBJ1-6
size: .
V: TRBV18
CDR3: CASSSHEGEAYNSPLHF
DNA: TGTGCCAGCTCATCTCACGAAGGGGAAGCCTATAATTCACCCCTCCACTTT

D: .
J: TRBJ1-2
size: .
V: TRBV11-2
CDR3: CASSQAAVLPF
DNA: TGTGCCAGCAGCCAGGCGGCAGTACTCCCCTTC

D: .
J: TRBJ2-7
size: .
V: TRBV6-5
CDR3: CASSYEGTEGYEQYF
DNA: TGTGCCAGCAGTTACGAGGGGACGGAGGGCTACGAGCAGTACTTC

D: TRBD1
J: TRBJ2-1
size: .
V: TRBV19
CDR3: CASSIVFSGQGAYNEQFF
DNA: TGTGCCAGTAGTATAGTCTTTTCGGGACAGGGGGCCTACAATGAGCAGTTCTTC

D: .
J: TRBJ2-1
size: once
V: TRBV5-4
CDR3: CASSLGFGENNEQFF
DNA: TGTGCCAGCAGCTTGGGGTTCGGGGAAAACAATGAGCAGTTCTTC

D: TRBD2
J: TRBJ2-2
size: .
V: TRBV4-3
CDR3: CASSLKTSGGPNAGELFF
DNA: TGCGCCAGCAGCCTGAAGACTAGCGGGGGGCCAAACGCCGGGGAGCTGTTTTTT

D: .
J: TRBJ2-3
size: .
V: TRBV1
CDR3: CTSSPRGDTDTQYF
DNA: TGCACCAGCAGCCCAAGAGGTGACACAGATACGCAGTATTTT

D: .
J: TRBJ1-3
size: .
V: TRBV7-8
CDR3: CASSFGGGMDTIYF
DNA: TGTGCCAGCAGCTTTGGCGGGGGGATGGACACCATATATTTT

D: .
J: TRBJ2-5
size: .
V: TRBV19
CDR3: CASSPRREETQYF
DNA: TGTGCCAGTAGTCCCCGCAGAGAAGAGACCCAGTACTTC